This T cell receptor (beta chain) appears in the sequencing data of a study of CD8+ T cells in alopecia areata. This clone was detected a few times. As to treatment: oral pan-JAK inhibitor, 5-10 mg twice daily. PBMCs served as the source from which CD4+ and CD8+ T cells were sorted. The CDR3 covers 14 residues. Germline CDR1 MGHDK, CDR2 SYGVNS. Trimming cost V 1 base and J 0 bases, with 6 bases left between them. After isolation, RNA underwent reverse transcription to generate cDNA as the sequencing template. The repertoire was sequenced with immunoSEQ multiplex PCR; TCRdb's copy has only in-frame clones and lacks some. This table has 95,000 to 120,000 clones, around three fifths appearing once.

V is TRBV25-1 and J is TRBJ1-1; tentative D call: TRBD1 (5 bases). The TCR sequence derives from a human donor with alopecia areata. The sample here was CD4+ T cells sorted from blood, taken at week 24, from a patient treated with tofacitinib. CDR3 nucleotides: TGTGCCAGCAGTGAATCGGGGGTGAACACTGAAGCTTTCTTT. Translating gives CASSESGVNTEAFF. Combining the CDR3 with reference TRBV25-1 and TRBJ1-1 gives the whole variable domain EADIYQTPRYLVIGTGKKITLECSQTMGHDKMYWYQQDPGMELHLIHYSYGVNSTEKGDLSSESTVSRIRTEHFPLTLESARPSHTSQYLCASSESGVNTEAFFGQGTRLTVV.